One sample yielded the 11 T cell receptor beta chains listed below, sequenced in a study of low-dose radiotherapy and immunotherapy resistance in tumors. Alpha- and beta-chain coverage of first-strand cDNA came from TRAV- and TRBV-specific primers. TCR amplification ran approximately 22 PCR cycles using constant-region and V-primer adapter primers. A single record per CDR3 protein comes from TCRdb applying MiXCR to the reads. The table shows tens of thousands of distinct CDR3 sequences, with 15% to 20% occurring only once. Time point here: before trial treatment. The starting material was PBMCs, obtained before treatment. These receptors came from a male donor with prostate cancer.

This clonotype was recorded many times. The rearrangement links TRBV5-1 to TRBJ2-3; D not certain. Trimming shortened V by 2 bases and J by 2 bases, and 9 bases separated the two germline ends. The germline V gene has CDR1 SGHRS and CDR2 YFSETQ. This CDR3 contains 14 residues. This chain's CDR3 is CASSFSVPTDTQYF. For the CDR3, the DNA is TGCGCCAGCAGCTTTTCGGTTCCCACAGATACGCAGTATTTT.

This clonotype was recorded many times. This chain uses TRBV29-1 with TRBJ2-2; D tentatively reads TRBD1 or TRBD2 (6 bases each). The CDR3 contains 15 residues. Germline lookup yields CDR1 SQVTM and CDR2 ANQGSEA. The ends were cut back, 1 base at V and 3 bases at J, with 12 bases in the middle. The CDR3 loop is CSVEGRGDHTGELFF. Here the CDR3 DNA reads TGCAGCGTTGAAGGAAGGGGGGATCACACCGGGGAGCTGTTTTTT.

This clonotype appeared a few times. A much larger clonotype is one base distant, so this may be a read error. The genes are TRBV2 and TRBJ2-3; D gene unclear. The CDR3 is 12 residues long. Trimming took off 8 bases at V and 3 bases at J, with 9 bases between the two ends. CDR1 SNHLY and CDR2 FYNNEI come from the germline V gene. CDR3 in amino acids: CASGVQTDTQYF. The CDR3 coding sequence is TGTGCCAGCGGGGTTCAAACAGATACGCAGTATTTT.

This clonotype was picked up many times. The chain couples TRBV10-2 to TRBJ2-7; D call uncertain. Germline lookup yields CDR1 WSHSY and CDR2 SAAADI. V lost 6 bases and J 4 bases, leaving 13 bases between the germline ends. CDR3 length: 13 amino acids. Here the CDR3 DNA reads TGCGCCAGCAGAGGCCACAATTTTTACGAGCAGTACTTC. Amino acids: CASRGHNFYEQYF.

This clonotype appeared many times. The gene calls are TRBV6-2 or TRBV6-3 and TRBJ2-5; no clear D gene. Trimming removed 6 bases from V and 4 bases from J, with 12 bases in between. Germline V CDR1 and CDR2: MNHEY, SVGEGT. The CDR3 has 13 amino acids. The chain's CDR3 is CASSSSVGETQYF. The DNA of the CDR3 is TGTGCCAGCAGCTCCTCGGTTGGAGAGACCCAGTACTTC.

This clonotype was detected many times. The chain joins TRBV29-1 to TRBJ1-2; TRBD1 aligns across 7 bases. The CDR3 covers 15 residues. V trimming: 3 bases; J trimming: 0 bases; junction bases outside the gene matches: 7. Germline V gene lookup returns CDR1 SQVTM and CDR2 ANQGSEA. The CDR3 protein is CSVDGGTDPNYGYTF. The CDR3 nucleotides read TGCAGCGTTGATGGTGGGACAGACCCTAACTATGGCTACACCTTC.

This clonotype appeared many times. The gene calls are TRBV29-1 and TRBJ2-7, with D maybe TRBD1 (5 bases). This CDR3 contains 14 residues. The V gene lost 5 bases and the J gene lost 2 bases, with 16 bases spanning the gap. CDR1 SQVTM and CDR2 ANQGSEA come from the germline V gene. The CDR3 DNA reads as TGCAGCGTTTATTCAGGGTTTACCACCTACGAGCAGTACTTC. Translation: CSVYSGFTTYEQYF.

This clonotype was counted ten times or more. The chain links TRBV18 to TRBJ2-7; D remains unclear. The V end was cut by 2 bases, the J end by 3 bases, with 5 bases between. The V gene's germline CDR1 is KGHSH and CDR2 LQKENI. The CDR3 totals 12 residues. This chain's CDR3 is CASSPSDYEQYF. Here the CDR3 DNA reads TGTGCCAGCTCACCATCAGACTACGAGCAGTACTTC.

As regards this clonotype: This may stem from a read error, because a much larger clone lies one nucleotide away. The gene calls are TRBV3-1 and TRBJ2-5; D may be TRBD2 (6 bases). The CDR3 runs 13 residues. Trimming removed 4 bases from V and 5 bases from J, with 11 bases in between. Looked up from germline, CDR1 is LGHDT and CDR2 is YNNKEL (reference sequence). The CDR3 region is CASSRGVGETQYF. DNA of the CDR3: TGTGCCAGCAGCCGGGGGGTCGGGGAGACCCAGTACTTC.

This clonotype occurred many times. This chain uses TRBV20-1 with TRBJ1-5; no reliable D call. V gave up 0 bases and J gave up 0 bases, with 9 bases separating them. In germline, CDR1 is DFQATT, CDR2 SNEGSKA (reference sequence). The CDR3 consists of 15 residues. The CDR3 is CSAREIGFSNQPQHF. CDR3 in DNA: TGCAGTGCTAGAGAGATAGGGTTTAGCAATCAGCCCCAGCATTTT.

This clonotype was counted at least ten times. The J gene is TRBJ2-3, the V gene TRBV3-1; 12 bases match TRBD2. V lost 1 base, J lost 3 bases, and 2 bases stayed unmatched. Per germline, CDR1 LGHDT and CDR2 YNNKEL (reference sequence). CDR3 length equals 16 residues. The CDR3 region is CASSQVTSGGTDTQYF. The CDR3 DNA follows: TGTGCCAGCAGCCAAGTGACTAGCGGGGGTACAGATACGCAGTATTTT.